The TCR beta chain under discussion was sequenced for a study of cytomegalovirus exposure and HLA in healthy donors. The study, taken as a whole, reports: In vitro experiments confirmed that a few CMV-associated chains were specific for CMV antigens. Later analysis showed TCR association rates varying by HLA locus, highest for DRB1 and lowest for HLA-C.

Concerning this clone itself: What it recognizes is unknown.

This CDR3 is 13 amino acids long. Germline lookup yields CDR1 SGHRS and CDR2 YFSETQ. V dropped 0 bases and J dropped 11 bases, with 14 bases sitting between them. This PCR relied on a set of 60 Vbeta primers and 13 Jbeta primers. Measured with immunoSEQ multiplex PCR; TCRdb has only the in-frame clones, and not every one. The table includes some 110,000 clones, roughly 83% detected once. The chain links TRBV5-1 to TRBJ1-1; possible D gene TRBD1, 5 bases. The specimen sequenced was PBMCs. This TCR derives from a young woman in good health and CMV-seropositive. The DNA for the CDR3 is TGCGCCAGCAGCTTGGACAGAACCCAGGGCGCTTTCTTT. Translating gives CASSLDRTQGAFF.